This TCR beta chain came from a study of shared clonotypes between healthy human individuals. As for the study in general: Researchers drew samples from a couple of women and a few men aged 18 to 49.

Germline V gene data show CDR1 as LGHNA and CDR2 as YSLEER. This CDR3 region has 18 residues. Trimming cost V 4 bases and J 0 bases; bases outside gene matches: 8. As regards this clone: The antigen remains undetermined.

Study observations and caveats: Read depth was anticipated to influence clonotype sharing among donors.

This was a deep-level run. The repertoire was sequenced with immunoSEQ multiplex PCR; TCRdb's copy has only in-frame clones and lacks some. Altogether some 1,600,000 clones are present, 95% to 99% being singletons, with the ten largest covering about 0.45%. The V gene is TRBV4-3, the J gene TRBJ2-2, with 10 bases lining up with TRBD2. The sequence was collected from a man between 25 and 39 years old in good health. Sequencing was done on a sample of naive CD4+ T cells sorted from blood. The subset was: CD45RA+ positively selected. The DNA of the CDR3 is TGCGCCAGCAGCCCCTTAGCGGGAGGCCCCCCGAACACCGGGGAGCTGTTTTTT. Residues: CASSPLAGGPPNTGELFF.